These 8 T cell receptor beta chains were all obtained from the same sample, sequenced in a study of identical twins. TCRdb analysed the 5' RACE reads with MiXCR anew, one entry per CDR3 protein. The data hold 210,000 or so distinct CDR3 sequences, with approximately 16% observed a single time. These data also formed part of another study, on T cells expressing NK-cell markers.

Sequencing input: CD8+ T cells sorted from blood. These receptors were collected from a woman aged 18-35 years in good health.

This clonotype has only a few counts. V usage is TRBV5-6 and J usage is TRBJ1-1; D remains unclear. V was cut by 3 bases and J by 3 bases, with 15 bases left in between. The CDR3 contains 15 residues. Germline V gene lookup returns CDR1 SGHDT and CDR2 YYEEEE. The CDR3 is CASSSSQADYTEAFF. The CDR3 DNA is TGTGCCAGCAGCTCCTCCCAGGCGGACTACACTGAAGCTTTCTTT.

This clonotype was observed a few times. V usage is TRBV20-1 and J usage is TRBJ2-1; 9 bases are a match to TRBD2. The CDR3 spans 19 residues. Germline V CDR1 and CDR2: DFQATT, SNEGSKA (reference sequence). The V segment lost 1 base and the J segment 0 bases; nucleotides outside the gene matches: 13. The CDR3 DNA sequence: TGCAGTGCTAGAGCGGTAGCGGGGGTGGATTCGAGCTCCTACAATGAGCAGTTCTTC. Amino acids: CSARAVAGVDSSSYNEQFF.

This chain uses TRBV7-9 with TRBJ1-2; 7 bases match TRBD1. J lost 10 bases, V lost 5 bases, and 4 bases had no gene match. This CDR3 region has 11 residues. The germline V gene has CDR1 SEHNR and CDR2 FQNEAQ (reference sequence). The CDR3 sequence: CASSQQGDYTF. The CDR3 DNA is TGTGCCAGCAGCCAGCAGGGGGACTACACCTTC. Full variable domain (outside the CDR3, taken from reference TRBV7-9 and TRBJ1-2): DTGVSQNPRHKITKRGQNVTFRCDPISEHNRLYWYRQTLGQGPEFLTYFQNEAQLEKSRLLSDRFSAERPKGSFSTLEIQRTEQGDSAMYLCASSQQGDYTFGSGTRLTVV.

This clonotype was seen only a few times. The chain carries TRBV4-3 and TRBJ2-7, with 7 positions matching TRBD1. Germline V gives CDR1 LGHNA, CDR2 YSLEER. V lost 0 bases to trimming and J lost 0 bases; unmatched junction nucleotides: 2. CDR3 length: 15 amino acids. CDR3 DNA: TGCGCCAGCAGCCAAGATAGGGGGCTCTCCTACGAGCAGTACTTC. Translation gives CASSQDRGLSYEQYF.

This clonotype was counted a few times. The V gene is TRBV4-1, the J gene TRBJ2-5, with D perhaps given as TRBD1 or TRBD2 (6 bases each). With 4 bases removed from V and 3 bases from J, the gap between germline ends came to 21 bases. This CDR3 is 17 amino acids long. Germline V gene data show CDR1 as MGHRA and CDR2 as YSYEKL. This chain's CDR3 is CASSPVRYGGPKETQYF. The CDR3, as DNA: TGCGCCAGCAGCCCGGTTCGTTACGGGGGCCCAAAAGAGACCCAGTACTTC.

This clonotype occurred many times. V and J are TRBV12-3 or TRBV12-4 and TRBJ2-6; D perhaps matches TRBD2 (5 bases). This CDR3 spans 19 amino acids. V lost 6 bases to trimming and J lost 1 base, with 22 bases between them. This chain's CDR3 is CASSGGRGETFSGANVLTF. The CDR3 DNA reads TGTGCCAGCAGCGGAGGCCGGGGTGAGACCTTTTCTGGGGCCAACGTCCTGACTTTC.

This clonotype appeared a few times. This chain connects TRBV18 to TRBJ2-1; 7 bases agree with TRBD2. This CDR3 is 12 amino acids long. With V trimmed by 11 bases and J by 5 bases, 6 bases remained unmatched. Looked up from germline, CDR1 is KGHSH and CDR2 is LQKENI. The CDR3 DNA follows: TGTGCCGCCTGGGCGGGGGACAATGAGCAGTTCTTC. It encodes CAAWAGDNEQFF. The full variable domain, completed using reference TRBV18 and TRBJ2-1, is NAGVMQNPRHLVRRRGQEARLRCSPMKGHSHVYWYRQLPEEGLKFMVYLQKENIIDESGMPKERFSAEFPKEGPSILRIQQVVRGDSAAYFCAAWAGDNEQFFGPGTRLTVL.

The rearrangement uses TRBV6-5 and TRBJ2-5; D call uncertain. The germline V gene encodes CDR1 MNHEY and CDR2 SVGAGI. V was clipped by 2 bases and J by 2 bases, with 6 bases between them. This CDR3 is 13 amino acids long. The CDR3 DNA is TGTGCCAGCAGTTACGGGTTACAAGAGACCCAGTACTTC. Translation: CASSYGLQETQYF.